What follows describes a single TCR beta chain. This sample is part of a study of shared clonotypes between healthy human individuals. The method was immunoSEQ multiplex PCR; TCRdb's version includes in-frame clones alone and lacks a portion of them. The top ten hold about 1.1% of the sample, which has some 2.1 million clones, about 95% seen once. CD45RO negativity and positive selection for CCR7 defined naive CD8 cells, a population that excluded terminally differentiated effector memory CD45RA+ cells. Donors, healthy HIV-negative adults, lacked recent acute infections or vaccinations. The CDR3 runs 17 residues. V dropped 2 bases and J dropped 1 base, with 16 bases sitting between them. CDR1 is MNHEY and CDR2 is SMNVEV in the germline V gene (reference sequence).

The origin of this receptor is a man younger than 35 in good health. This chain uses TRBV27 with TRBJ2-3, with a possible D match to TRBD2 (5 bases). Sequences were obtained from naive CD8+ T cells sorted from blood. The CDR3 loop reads CASSLRYGNGGTDTQYF. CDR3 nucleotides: TGTGCCAGCAGTTTACGGTACGGGAACGGTGGCACAGATACGCAGTATTTT.